These T cell receptor beta chains were read from a single sample in a study of blood T cell repertoires in COVID-19. The table came from immunoSEQ multiplex PCR; TCRdb's copy has only in-frame clones and leaves some out. This sample has 95,000 to 150,000 clones, with 90% found just once. Sequenced: peripheral blood. The receptors stem from a woman between 55 and 75 years old with COVID-19, enrolled during active disease. Each CDR3 is given with its conserved first and last residue. Fields, in order: D gene, J gene, clone size, V gene, CDR3 DNA, CDR3 protein. The D gene is left open where the match is weak. Clone size is given for some rows only: seen once, a few or many times, or a class if the clone is expanded.

d_gene: TRBD2
j_gene: TRBJ2-3
abundance: -
v_gene: TRBV29-1
CDR3nt: TGCAGCGTGGATAGCGGGGGAACAGATACGCAGTATTTT
CDR3aa: CSVDSGGTDTQYF

d_gene: TRBD1
j_gene: TRBJ1-4
abundance: -
v_gene: TRBV29-1
CDR3nt: TGCAGCGTGGGAACAGGGGGTGAAAAACTGTTTTTT
CDR3aa: CSVGTGGEKLFF

d_gene: TRBD1
j_gene: TRBJ1-5
abundance: -
v_gene: TRBV15
CDR3nt: TGTGCCACCAGCAGGGGACAGGATAGCAATCAGCCCCAGCATTTT
CDR3aa: CATSRGQDSNQPQHF

d_gene: -
j_gene: TRBJ1-3
abundance: once
v_gene: TRBV6-5
CDR3nt: TGTGCCACCGGGAAAATAGGAGGACACACCATATATTTT
CDR3aa: CATGKIGGHTIYF

d_gene: -
j_gene: TRBJ1-2
abundance: once
v_gene: TRBV4-1
CDR3nt: TGCGCCAGCAGCCAAGAAGCCGACAGTGGGTATGGCTACACCTTC
CDR3aa: CASSQEADSGYGYTF

d_gene: TRBD1
j_gene: TRBJ2-7
abundance: -
v_gene: TRBV7-7
CDR3nt: TGTGCTAGCAGCCCCGGACAGGGGTTGGGCGAGCAGTACTTC
CDR3aa: CASSPGQGLGEQYF

d_gene: -
j_gene: TRBJ1-4
abundance: -
v_gene: TRBV5-6
CDR3nt: TGTGCCAGCAGGAATCTAAGGGGTAGTGATGAAAAACTGTTTTTT
CDR3aa: CASRNLRGSDEKLFF

d_gene: TRBD1
j_gene: TRBJ1-2
abundance: -
v_gene: TRBV9
CDR3nt: TGTGCCAGCAGCGTTAACAGGGGGCGGAGTGGCTACACCTTC
CDR3aa: CASSVNRGRSGYTF

d_gene: -
j_gene: TRBJ1-2
abundance: -
v_gene: TRBV7-9
CDR3nt: TGTGCCAGCAGCTTGGACTCCAACTATGGCTACACCTTC
CDR3aa: CASSLDSNYGYTF

d_gene: -
j_gene: TRBJ2-1
abundance: -
v_gene: TRBV9
CDR3nt: TGTGCCAGCAGCCTGGGGCTCGAGCAGTTCTTC
CDR3aa: CASSLGLEQFF

d_gene: -
j_gene: TRBJ2-7
abundance: -
v_gene: TRBV19
CDR3nt: TGTGCCAGTAGCAAAAGCGCGGCGAGCTCCTACGAGCAGTACTTC
CDR3aa: CASSKSAASSYEQYF

d_gene: TRBD1
j_gene: TRBJ2-2
abundance: -
v_gene: TRBV5-4
CDR3nt: TGTGCCAGCAGCCTGGGACAGGGGCCCGGGGAGCTGTTTTTT
CDR3aa: CASSLGQGPGELFF

d_gene: -
j_gene: TRBJ1-1
abundance: -
v_gene: TRBV18
CDR3nt: TGTGCCAGCTCACTCCAGGCTAACACTGAAGCTTTCTTT
CDR3aa: CASSLQANTEAFF

d_gene: -
j_gene: TRBJ1-2
abundance: -
v_gene: TRBV2
CDR3nt: TGTGCCAGCAGTCGCCAGGGGTTGGACGGCTACACCTTC
CDR3aa: CASSRQGLDGYTF

d_gene: TRBD1
j_gene: TRBJ2-3
abundance: -
v_gene: TRBV5-4
CDR3nt: TGTGCCAGCAGCTCCGACAGGGTGATTAGCACAGATACGCAGTATTTT
CDR3aa: CASSSDRVISTDTQYF

d_gene: -
j_gene: TRBJ1-5
abundance: -
v_gene: TRBV2
CDR3nt: TGTGCCAGCAGAGACGACAGCAGCAATCAGCCCCAGCATTTT
CDR3aa: CASRDDSSNQPQHF

d_gene: TRBD2
j_gene: TRBJ2-1
abundance: -
v_gene: TRBV11-2
CDR3nt: TGTGCCAGCAGGCTAGCGGGGACCTATGAGCAGTTCTTC
CDR3aa: CASRLAGTYEQFF

d_gene: TRBD1
j_gene: TRBJ1-3
abundance: -
v_gene: TRBV14
CDR3nt: TGTGCCAGCAGTTCAGGGGGGCCCCGAAGAAACACCATATATTTT
CDR3aa: CASSSGGPRRNTIYF

d_gene: -
j_gene: TRBJ1-5
abundance: -
v_gene: TRBV27
CDR3nt: TGTGCCAGCAGTTTTCGGCCCAACCCCGGGGTGAATTCAGCCCAGCATTTT
CDR3aa: CASSFRPNPGVNSAQHF

d_gene: TRBD1
j_gene: TRBJ1-1
abundance: -
v_gene: TRBV6-2/TRBV6-3
CDR3nt: TGTGCCAGCAGTATCGAACAGGGGGCTGAAGCTTTCTTT
CDR3aa: CASSIEQGAEAFF

d_gene: -
j_gene: TRBJ2-1
abundance: -
v_gene: TRBV27
CDR3nt: TGTGCCAGCAGTTCACGGACATTTCGGAACAATGAGCAGTTCTTC
CDR3aa: CASSSRTFRNNEQFF

d_gene: TRBD1
j_gene: TRBJ1-3
abundance: -
v_gene: TRBV6-5
CDR3nt: TGTGCCAGCAGACAGGGGGCGGGAAACACCATATATTTT
CDR3aa: CASRQGAGNTIYF

d_gene: -
j_gene: TRBJ2-3
abundance: few
v_gene: TRBV5-4
CDR3nt: TGTGCCAGCAGCTTGGAGCAGGTCACCACAGATACGCAGTATTTT
CDR3aa: CASSLEQVTTDTQYF

d_gene: -
j_gene: TRBJ2-6
abundance: -
v_gene: TRBV24-1
CDR3nt: TGTGCCACCAGTGATTCCCACAGGGACCGACACTCTGGGGCCAACGTCCTGACTTTC
CDR3aa: CATSDSHRDRHSGANVLTF

d_gene: -
j_gene: TRBJ2-2
abundance: once
v_gene: TRBV9
CDR3nt: TGTGCCAGCAGCGTGACCCAGGACAGCTCCACCGGGGAGCTGTTTTTT
CDR3aa: CASSVTQDSSTGELFF

d_gene: -
j_gene: TRBJ2-5
abundance: -
v_gene: TRBV5-1
CDR3nt: TGCGCCAGCCAAACCGTGGCAGGGAGGAAGACCCAGTACTTC
CDR3aa: CASQTVAGRKTQYF

d_gene: -
j_gene: TRBJ2-6
abundance: -
v_gene: TRBV5-1
CDR3nt: TGCGCCAGCAGCTTGGCATCCAGGCCTGGGGCCAACGTCCTGACTTTC
CDR3aa: CASSLASRPGANVLTF

d_gene: -
j_gene: TRBJ1-1
abundance: -
v_gene: TRBV5-5
CDR3nt: TGTGCCAGCAGCTTCGTGACACGGAACACTGAAGCTTTCTTT
CDR3aa: CASSFVTRNTEAFF

d_gene: TRBD1
j_gene: TRBJ1-1
abundance: -
v_gene: TRBV6-6
CDR3nt: TGTGCCAGCACGGGGACAGGGGGCGCGGGTATCACTGAAGCTTTCTTT
CDR3aa: CASTGTGGAGITEAFF

d_gene: -
j_gene: TRBJ1-5
abundance: -
v_gene: TRBV3-1/TRBV3-2
CDR3nt: TGTGCCAGCAGCCAAGAGGTGGGCCACAGTCAGCCCCAGCATTTT
CDR3aa: CASSQEVGHSQPQHF

d_gene: TRBD1
j_gene: TRBJ2-7
abundance: -
v_gene: TRBV7-2
CDR3nt: TGTGCCAGCAGCCGGGACAGGGTGAACGAGCAGTACTTC
CDR3aa: CASSRDRVNEQYF

d_gene: -
j_gene: TRBJ2-3
abundance: -
v_gene: TRBV5-1
CDR3nt: TGCGCCAGCAGCTTGGGTTTCGGCCCAAGGGGCCGAGTGGCGCAGTATTTT
CDR3aa: CASSLGFGPRGRVAQYF

d_gene: TRBD2
j_gene: TRBJ2-1
abundance: -
v_gene: TRBV24-1
CDR3nt: TGTGCCTACACTAGCGTTTCCAAGACCTACAATGAGCAGTTCTTC
CDR3aa: CAYTSVSKTYNEQFF

d_gene: -
j_gene: TRBJ1-2
abundance: once
v_gene: TRBV3-1/TRBV3-2
CDR3nt: TGTGCCAGCAGCCGACAGCAAAGGACTAACTATGGCTACACCTTC
CDR3aa: CASSRQQRTNYGYTF

d_gene: TRBD2
j_gene: TRBJ2-1
abundance: -
v_gene: TRBV5-1
CDR3nt: TGCGCCAGCTTGACCTCTCCGGGACTAGCGGTGGGTGAGCAGTTCTTC
CDR3aa: CASLTSPGLAVGEQFF

d_gene: -
j_gene: TRBJ2-1
abundance: -
v_gene: TRBV27
CDR3nt: TGTGCCAGCACCTCACTACCAATAATTTACAATGAGCAGTTCTTC
CDR3aa: CASTSLPIIYNEQFF

d_gene: TRBD1
j_gene: TRBJ2-1
abundance: -
v_gene: TRBV20-1
CDR3nt: TGCAGTGTTAGTTTTGGGACAGGAGAGTTCTTC
CDR3aa: CSVSFGTGEFF

d_gene: -
j_gene: TRBJ2-7
abundance: -
v_gene: TRBV5-4
CDR3nt: TGTGCCAGCAGCTTGGGGTACCGGGGGGCAGGTGGAGAGCAGTACTTC
CDR3aa: CASSLGYRGAGGEQYF

d_gene: TRBD1
j_gene: TRBJ1-3
abundance: -
v_gene: TRBV4-3
CDR3nt: TGCGCCAGCAGCCGAACAGGGGGCGGTGGAAACACCATATATTTT
CDR3aa: CASSRTGGGGNTIYF

d_gene: TRBD1
j_gene: TRBJ2-1
abundance: once
v_gene: TRBV29-1
CDR3nt: TGCAGCGTCGTGGGACAGGGGGCTTGGAATGAGCAGTTCTTC
CDR3aa: CSVVGQGAWNEQFF

d_gene: -
j_gene: TRBJ1-5
abundance: -
v_gene: TRBV27
CDR3nt: TGTGCCAGCAGTTTATGGCAGGGGAATCAGCCCCAGCATTTT
CDR3aa: CASSLWQGNQPQHF

d_gene: -
j_gene: TRBJ1-1
abundance: -
v_gene: TRBV6-5
CDR3nt: TGTGCCAGCAGCCCGGGGGTAGAAGCTTTCTTT
CDR3aa: CASSPGVEAFF

d_gene: TRBD1
j_gene: TRBJ1-2
abundance: -
v_gene: TRBV5-4
CDR3nt: TGTGCCAGCAGCTCCCCGCGACAGGGGGATTATGGCTACACCTTC
CDR3aa: CASSSPRQGDYGYTF

d_gene: TRBD1
j_gene: TRBJ1-2
abundance: -
v_gene: TRBV4-1
CDR3nt: TGCGCCAGCAGCCAACCGCGGACAGGGGACTATGGCTACACCTTC
CDR3aa: CASSQPRTGDYGYTF

d_gene: -
j_gene: TRBJ1-3
abundance: -
v_gene: TRBV7-9
CDR3nt: TGTGCCAGCAGCTTGGAAAGGACTGCGGGTGGAAACACCATATATTTT
CDR3aa: CASSLERTAGGNTIYF

d_gene: -
j_gene: TRBJ1-3
abundance: -
v_gene: TRBV5-4
CDR3nt: TGTGCCAGCAGCATTGACCGGCAGGGGAATCCCGGAAACACCATATATTTT
CDR3aa: CASSIDRQGNPGNTIYF

d_gene: TRBD2
j_gene: TRBJ2-5
abundance: -
v_gene: TRBV3-1/TRBV3-2
CDR3nt: TGTGCCAGCAGCCCGCCTGCTAGCGGTCCCGCGACCCAGTACTTC
CDR3aa: CASSPPASGPATQYF

d_gene: TRBD1
j_gene: TRBJ1-6
abundance: -
v_gene: TRBV30
CDR3nt: TGTGCCTGGAAGGGGGCACGAAATTCACCCCTCCACTTT
CDR3aa: CAWKGARNSPLHF

d_gene: -
j_gene: TRBJ1-4
abundance: -
v_gene: TRBV5-1
CDR3nt: TGCGCCAGCAGCGCGGCAGACCTTGCAACTAATGAAAAACTGTTTTTT
CDR3aa: CASSAADLATNEKLFF

d_gene: TRBD2
j_gene: TRBJ2-5
abundance: -
v_gene: TRBV9
CDR3nt: TGTGCCAGCAGCGTAGGGGGTAGCGGGGACCAAGAGACCCAGTACTTC
CDR3aa: CASSVGGSGDQETQYF

d_gene: TRBD1
j_gene: TRBJ2-5
abundance: -
v_gene: TRBV5-1
CDR3nt: TGCGCCAGCAGCTTGGTTCAGGGGGTGAAGACCCAGTACTTC
CDR3aa: CASSLVQGVKTQYF

d_gene: -
j_gene: TRBJ1-2
abundance: -
v_gene: TRBV5-3
CDR3nt: TGTGCCAGAAGCTTGCGGAGGGACTATGGCTACACCTTC
CDR3aa: CARSLRRDYGYTF

d_gene: TRBD1
j_gene: TRBJ2-5
abundance: -
v_gene: TRBV6-5
CDR3nt: TGTGCCAGCAGTTGGGGACAGGGGGAGACCCAGTACTTC
CDR3aa: CASSWGQGETQYF

d_gene: TRBD2
j_gene: TRBJ2-7
abundance: -
v_gene: TRBV11-2
CDR3nt: TGTGCCAGCAGCTTACGGGCGACTAGCGGGCACTCCTACGAGCAGTACTTC
CDR3aa: CASSLRATSGHSYEQYF

d_gene: -
j_gene: TRBJ1-2
abundance: -
v_gene: TRBV6-5
CDR3nt: TGTGCCAGCAGTCGAGCCCAGGGGACTAACTATGGCTACACCTTC
CDR3aa: CASSRAQGTNYGYTF

d_gene: -
j_gene: TRBJ1-1
abundance: -
v_gene: TRBV3-1/TRBV3-2
CDR3nt: TGTGCCAGCAACTCCCGCCGTGGGGCGACCACTGAAGCTTTCTTT
CDR3aa: CASNSRRGATTEAFF